This T cell receptor (beta chain) was sequenced for a study of blood T cell repertoires in COVID-19. Sequenced by immunoSEQ multiplex PCR; TCRdb stores in-frame clones only, minus some. This table has 190,000 or so clones, roughly 85% appearing once. The CDR3 has 14 amino acids. Germline V gene lookup returns CDR1 LNHNV and CDR2 YYDKDF (reference sequence). The V and J ends lost 1 base and 6 bases respectively, with 10 bases between them. All enrollees were about 18 to 90 years old and from under 25 US areas. Before being deemed recovered, Cohort 3 donors had two negative PCRs, clearance, or symptom resolution.

The clonotype was recovered from a man in his forties who had recovered from COVID-19. This rearrangement joins TRBV15 to TRBJ1-5, with a weak D call TRBD1 (6 bases). Sequenced input: PBMCs or T cells enriched from blood (not recorded which). CDR3 loop: CATSRVGGIQPQHF. CDR3 DNA: TGTGCCACCAGCAGAGTTGGGGGCATTCAGCCCCAGCATTTT.